Included here is one T cell receptor beta chain sequence, with context. These data are taken from a study of blood T cell repertoires in COVID-19. Background on the study: Collection of acute and convalescent COVID-19 samples took place in the United States, Italy and Spain. The analysed material was cDNA or gDNA that came from T cells, B-cell-depleted T cells, or PBMCs.

Study processing details: Amplifying reference gene primers gave estimates of nucleated cell counts. Assay used: immunoSEQ multiplex PCR; TCRdb lists only in-frame clones, some missing. D and trimming come from the DNA, and the V and J calls and clone size come from that table. The sample consists of more than 150,000 clones, 89% of them appearing once. V shed 3 bases, J shed 4 bases, and the junction held 4 bases outside the gene matches. The CDR3 runs to 14 residues. Per germline, CDR1 KGHSH and CDR2 LQKENI. The sequence derives from a man aged 40-49 years with acute or convalescent COVID-19. The sequenced sample was peripheral blood. J is TRBJ1-1 and V is TRBV18; TRBD1 aligns across 8 bases. The CDR3, as DNA: TGTGCCAGCTCACCGACTACAGGGGGCACTGAAGCTTTCTTT. This sequence encodes CASSPTTGGTEAFF. The complete variable domain, with remaining parts taken from reference TRBV18 and TRBJ1-1, reads NAGVMQNPRHLVRRRGQEARLRCSPMKGHSHVYWYRQLPEEGLKFMVYLQKENIIDESGMPKERFSAEFPKEGPSILRIQQVVRGDSAAYFCASSPTTGGTEAFFGQGTRLTVV.